This T cell receptor (beta chain) was recorded in a study of T-cell memory formation after mild COVID-19. This clonotype was counted between two and nine times. Trimming at V came to 0 bases and at J to 5 bases, leaving 12 bases not matched to a gene. Looked up from germline, CDR1 is DFQATT and CDR2 is SNEGSKA (reference sequence). The CDR3 extends over 18 amino acids. TCRdb re-derived calls from the 5' RACE reads in MiXCR, one entry per CDR3 protein. The table lists 300,000 to 350,000 distinct CDR3 sequences, approximately 14% of them singletons. This clonotype was sampled from a man aged 18-30 years who had mild COVID-19 (a few samples of this study predate the infection). Cell type and time point are not known. V usage is TRBV20-1 and J usage is TRBJ2-5; 13 bases map to TRBD2. Sequenced input: PBMCs or a T cell subset sorted from them (not recorded which). This CDR3 is CSARDWSTSGGPGETQYF. In nucleotides, the CDR3 is TGCAGTGCTAGAGATTGGTCGACTAGCGGGGGGCCGGGGGAGACCCAGTACTTC.